Below, 17 T cell receptor beta chains from the same sample are listed, as sequenced in a study of brain metastases from non-small cell lung cancer. Only in-frame clones appear in the TCRdb table, and some are missing; sequencing was by immunoSEQ multiplex PCR. The sample has several hundred clones; 85% to 95% are singletons. Sequencing was carried out using tumor-adjacent normal tissue. The receptors were sampled from a donor older than 35 with non-small cell lung cancer.

The chain is built from TRBV28 and TRBJ2-3; 8 positions match TRBD2. CDR3 length equals 18 residues. Germline V CDR1 and CDR2: MDHEN, SYDVKM. V lost 7 bases to trimming and J lost 3 bases; unmatched junction nucleotides: 18. CDR3 sequence: CASIPYGKWRGETDTQYF. CDR3 nucleotides: TGTGCCAGCATCCCTTACGGGAAGTGGCGGGGGGAGACAGATACGCAGTATTTT.

The rearrangement links TRBV18 to TRBJ1-1; tentatively, D is TRBD1 (6 bases). CDR1 KGHSH and CDR2 LQKENI come from the germline V gene. Trimming removed 4 bases at V and 6 bases at J, with 21 bases between. The CDR3 has 16 residues. CDR3 in amino acids: CASSREGGMGLAEAFF. The CDR3 DNA follows: TGTGCCAGCTCACGAGAGGGGGGCATGGGTTTGGCTGAAGCTTTCTTT.

This clone was observed a few times. The chain is built from TRBV18 and TRBJ2-2; D uncertain. V was clipped by 3 bases and J by 3 bases, with 8 bases between them. The V gene's germline CDR1 is KGHSH and CDR2 LQKENI. CDR3 length: 14 residues. The DNA for the CDR3 is TGTGCCAGCTCACCGGGCAGAGACACCGGGGAGCTGTTTTTT. This translates into CASSPGRDTGELFF.

The genes are TRBV2 and TRBJ2-7, with a possible D match to TRBD2 (5 bases). The V end was cut by 1 base, the J end by 3 bases, with 16 bases between. Germline CDR1 reads SNHLY; CDR2 reads FYNNEI. The CDR3 has 16 amino acids. CDR3 DNA sequence: TGTGCCAGCAGTGAAGGGCCATCCTCCGGGGACTACGAGCAGTACTTC. Residues: CASSEGPSSGDYEQYF.

This chain connects TRBV7-2 to TRBJ2-4; 9 bases fit TRBD1. The CDR3 consists of 14 residues. Germline V gene sequence: CDR1 SGHTA, CDR2 FQGNSA. Trimming took 5 bases from V and 9 from J; bases not matched to a gene: 8. CDR3 in amino acids: CASSGRDRVGIQYF. The CDR3 nucleotides are TGTGCCAGCAGCGGGCGGGACAGGGTGGGCATTCAGTACTTC. Using reference TRBV7-2 and TRBJ2-4 for the parts outside the CDR3, the full variable domain is GAGVSQSPSNKVTEKGKDVELRCDPISGHTALYWYRQSLGQGLEFLIYFQGNSAPDKSGLPSDRFSAERTGGSVSTLTIQRTQQEDSAVYLCASSGRDRVGIQYFGAGTRLSVL.

The chain is built from TRBV3-1 (or the pseudogene TRBV3-2) and TRBJ2-3, with D perhaps matching TRBD1 (7 bases). The CDR3 sequence is 15 residues long. Germline-derived CDR1 and CDR2 are LGHDT and YNNKEL (reference sequence). The germline V and J ends were trimmed by 5 bases and 6 bases, with 18 bases remaining between them. The CDR3 DNA is TGTGCCAGCAGCTCTCAGGGGGGCGGGTCCGATACGCAGTATTTT. Amino acids: CASSSQGGGSDTQYF.

In this sample, this clone turned up a few times. V is TRBV14 and J is TRBJ1-1, with no clear D. V shed 0 bases and J shed 1 base, with 9 bases lying between them. Germline-derived CDR1 and CDR2 are SGHDN and FVKESK. The CDR3 is 15 amino acids. CDR3 bases: TGTGCCAGCAGCCAAGAATTCAGGCAGAACACTGAAGCTTTCTTT. This encodes CASSQEFRQNTEAFF.

The chain joins TRBV5-1 to TRBJ2-5, with D perhaps TRBD1 (5 bases). CDR3 length: 13 amino acids. The V gene's germline CDR1 is SGHRS and CDR2 YFSETQ. V lost 1 base and J lost 4, with 8 bases in between. CDR3 nucleotides: TGCGCCAGCAGCTTGAAGGGGCCAGAGACCCAGTACTTC. Its translation is CASSLKGPETQYF.

The chain carries TRBV5-1 and TRBJ2-5; no definite D call. Trimming removed 1 base at V and 5 bases at J, with 6 bases between. CDR3 length equals 12 residues. Germline V CDR1 and CDR2: SGHRS, YFSETQ. CDR3 loop: CASSLSSETQYF. The CDR3 region has the DNA TGCGCCAGCAGCTTGAGTTCTGAGACCCAGTACTTC.

This clone showed up just once. The chain joins TRBV11-1 to TRBJ1-1, with TRBD1 as a possible D gene (5 bases). Germline values: CDR1 SGHAT, CDR2 FQDESV (reference sequence). Trimming removed 8 bases at V and 9 bases at J, with 19 bases between. There are 13 residues in the CDR3. CDR3 region: CASGAGTVAKAFF. The DNA of the CDR3 is TGTGCCAGCGGGGCGGGAACCGTGGCGAAAGCTTTCTTT.

This clone occurred once. V and J are TRBV6-6 and TRBJ1-1, with 7 bases fitting TRBD1. V gave up 5 bases and J gave up 4 bases; unmatched junction bases: 4. The CDR3 sequence is 13 residues long. Germline-derived CDR1 and CDR2 are MNHNY and SVGAGI (reference sequence). CDR3: CASSHRGITEAFF. The CDR3 bases are TGTGCCAGCAGTCACAGGGGAATCACTGAAGCTTTCTTT.

This chain connects TRBV5-1 to TRBJ1-2; D may be TRBD1 (6 bases). The germline V gene encodes CDR1 SGHRS and CDR2 YFSETQ. Deletions cut 2 bases from V and 6 bases from J, with 8 bases between. The CDR3 has 12 residues. CDR3 sequence: CASSLTGNGYTF. CDR3 coding DNA: TGCGCCAGCAGCTTAACAGGGAATGGCTACACCTTC.

This clone occurred once. V and J are TRBV12-3 or TRBV12-4 and TRBJ1-1; tentatively, D is TRBD1 (5 bases). The ends were cut back, 7 bases at V and 1 base at J, with 10 bases in the middle. The CDR3 is 13 amino acids. This CDR3 is CASMQGGNTEAFF. Here the CDR3 DNA reads TGTGCCAGCATGCAGGGTGGGAACACTGAAGCTTTCTTT.

The J gene is TRBJ2-1, the V gene TRBV5-1; the match to TRBD1 covers 9 bases. Trimming cost V 0 bases and J 9 bases; bases outside gene matches: 10. CDR1 is SGHRS, CDR2 YFSETQ, per germline. The CDR3 is made up of 16 amino acids. CDR3 sequence reads: CASSLGGTGRFGEQFF. CDR3 DNA sequence: TGCGCCAGCAGCTTGGGCGGGACAGGGCGCTTCGGTGAGCAGTTCTTC. The full variable domain, with the rest looked up from reference TRBV5-1 and TRBJ2-1, is KAGVTQTPRYLIKTRGQQVTLSCSPISGHRSVSWYQQTPGQGLQFLFEYFSETQRNKGNFPGRFSGRQFSNSRSEMNVSTLELGDSALYLCASSLGGTGRFGEQFFGPGTRLTVL.

The genes are TRBV5-1 and TRBJ2-7, with 11 bases aligning to TRBD2. V was pared by 0 bases and J by 0 bases, with 8 bases of the junction left unmatched. Germline V CDR1 and CDR2: SGHRS, YFSETQ. This CDR3 is 18 amino acids long. Written as DNA, the CDR3 is TGCGCCAGCAGCTTGGCCGCGATACTAGCGGGGGTCTCCTACGAGCAGTACTTC. It encodes CASSLAAILAGVSYEQYF.

This chain joins TRBV5-6 and TRBJ2-3; D is perhaps TRBD2 (5 bases). V dropped 3 bases and J dropped 8 bases, with 10 bases sitting between them. The germline gives CDR1 SGHDT, CDR2 YYEEEE. CDR3 length: 12 residues. In DNA form, the CDR3 reads TGTGCCAGCAGCTCCGGACGGGGTACGCAGTATTTT. The encoded protein is CASSSGRGTQYF.

This clone has only a few counts. This sequence joins TRBV6-2 or TRBV6-3 and TRBJ2-2, with TRBD2 matching over 14 bases. Germline CDR1 and CDR2: MNHEY and SVGEGT. V lost 0 bases, J lost 6 bases, and 3 bases stayed unmatched. The CDR3 is 17 residues long. CDR3 nucleotides: TGTGCCAGCAGTTACTCCGGACTAGCGGGGGGAGCCGGGGAGCTGTTTTTT. Translating gives CASSYSGLAGGAGELFF.